The clone carrying this T cell receptor (beta chain) was seen a few times. The data stem from a study of T cells in Graves' hyperthyroidism and ophthalmopathy. On the study more broadly: Peripheral blood samples were taken at initial diagnosis, prior to any treatment.

The hyperthyroidism was newly diagnosed and had lasted under 2 months; the patients were aged 18 to 65. Lactation, pregnancy, other autoimmune disease or uncontrolled infection led to exclusion of patients. TCR beta CDR3 region amplification was performed from RNA transcripts. The HTBI set primed first-round TCR CDR3 RT-PCR. One entry per CDR3 protein, called by TCRdb with MiXCR from the multiplex PCR reads. This table has about 420,000 distinct CDR3 sequences, roughly an eighth appearing once. The receptor was derived from a woman aged 18-30 years with Graves' hyperthyroidism. Sequencing was performed on blood.

The CDR3 region has the DNA TGCGCCAGCAGCGTGGGGTTCGTCGGAGAGACCCAGTACTTC. Its translation is CASSVGFVGETQYF. The chain uses TRBV5-1 and TRBJ2-5; the D is unclear. V was trimmed by 4 bases and J by 4 bases, leaving 14 bases between them. CDR1 and CDR2 from the germline V gene are SGHRS and YFSETQ. This CDR3 has 14 residues.